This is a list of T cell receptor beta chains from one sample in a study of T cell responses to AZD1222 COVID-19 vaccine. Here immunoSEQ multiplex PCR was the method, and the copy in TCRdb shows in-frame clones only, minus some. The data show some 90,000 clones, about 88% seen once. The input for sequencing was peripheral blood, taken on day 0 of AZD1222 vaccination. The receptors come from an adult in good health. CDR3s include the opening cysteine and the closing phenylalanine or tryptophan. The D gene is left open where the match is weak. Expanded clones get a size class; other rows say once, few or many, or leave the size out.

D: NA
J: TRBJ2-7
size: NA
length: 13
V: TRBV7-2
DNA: TGTGCCAGCAGCCCATGGGACTTCTACGAGCAGTACTTC
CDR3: CASSPWDFYEQYF

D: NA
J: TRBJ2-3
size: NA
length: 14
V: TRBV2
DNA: TGTGCCAGCAGTGTCCTTTTACGCACAGATACGCAGTATTTT
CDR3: CASSVLLRTDTQYF

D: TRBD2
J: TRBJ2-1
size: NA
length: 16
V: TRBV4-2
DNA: TGTGCCAGCAGCCAAGATGGTGCTAGCGGGGACAATGAGCAGTTCTTC
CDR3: CASSQDGASGDNEQFF

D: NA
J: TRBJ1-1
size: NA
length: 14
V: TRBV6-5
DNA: TGTGCCAGCAGTTATCACAGCGGAAGCATTGAAGCTTTCTTT
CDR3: CASSYHSGSIEAFF

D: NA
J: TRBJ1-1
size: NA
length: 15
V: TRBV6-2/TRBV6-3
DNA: TGTGCCAGCAGTCGCCTGCCCTTGGGGATCACTGAAGCTTTCTTT
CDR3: CASSRLPLGITEAFF

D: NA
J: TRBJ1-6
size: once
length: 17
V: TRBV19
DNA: TGTGCCAGTAGTCCTCGGCAGAAAGGGTCCTATAATTCACCCCTCCACTTT
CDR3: CASSPRQKGSYNSPLHF

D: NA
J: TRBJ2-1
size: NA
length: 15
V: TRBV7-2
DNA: TGTGCCAGCAGCCCTACTAGTACCCCCTACAATGAGCAGTTCTTC
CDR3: CASSPTSTPYNEQFF

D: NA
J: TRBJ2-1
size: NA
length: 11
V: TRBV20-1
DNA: TGCAGTGCTAGTACAGCTCCCAGGACGTTCTTC
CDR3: CSASTAPRTFF

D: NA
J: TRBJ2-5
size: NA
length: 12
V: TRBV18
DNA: TGTGCCAGCTCACCGGATAGGGAGACCCAGTACTTC
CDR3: CASSPDRETQYF

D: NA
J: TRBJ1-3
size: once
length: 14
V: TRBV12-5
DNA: TGTGCTAGTGGTTTGACATCCTCTGGAAACACCATATATTTT
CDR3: CASGLTSSGNTIYF

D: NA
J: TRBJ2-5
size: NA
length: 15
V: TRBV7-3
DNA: TGTGCCAGCAGCAAGGACGGGCAAAGGGGAGAGACCCAGTACTTC
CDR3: CASSKDGQRGETQYF

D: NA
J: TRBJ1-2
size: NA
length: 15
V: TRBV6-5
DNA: TGTGCCAGCAGCCTGGACGGGACCTGGAGCTATGGCTACACCTTC
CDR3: CASSLDGTWSYGYTF

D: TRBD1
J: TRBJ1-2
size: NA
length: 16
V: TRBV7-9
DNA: TGTGCCAGCAGCCCTTACGGACAGGGGGCTAACTATGGCTACACCTTC
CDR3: CASSPYGQGANYGYTF

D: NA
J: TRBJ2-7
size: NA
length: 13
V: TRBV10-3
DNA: TGTGCCATCAGCCCTGGACAGCCCTACGAGCAGTACTTC
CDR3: CAISPGQPYEQYF

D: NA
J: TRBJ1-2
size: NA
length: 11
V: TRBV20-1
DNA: TGCAGTGCTAGAGATGGTTGGAGCCACACCTTC
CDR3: CSARDGWSHTF

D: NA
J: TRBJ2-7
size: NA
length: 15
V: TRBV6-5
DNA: TGTGCCAGCAGTTACTCCGGGACAAACCGTAGGGAGCAGTACTTC
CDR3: CASSYSGTNRREQYF